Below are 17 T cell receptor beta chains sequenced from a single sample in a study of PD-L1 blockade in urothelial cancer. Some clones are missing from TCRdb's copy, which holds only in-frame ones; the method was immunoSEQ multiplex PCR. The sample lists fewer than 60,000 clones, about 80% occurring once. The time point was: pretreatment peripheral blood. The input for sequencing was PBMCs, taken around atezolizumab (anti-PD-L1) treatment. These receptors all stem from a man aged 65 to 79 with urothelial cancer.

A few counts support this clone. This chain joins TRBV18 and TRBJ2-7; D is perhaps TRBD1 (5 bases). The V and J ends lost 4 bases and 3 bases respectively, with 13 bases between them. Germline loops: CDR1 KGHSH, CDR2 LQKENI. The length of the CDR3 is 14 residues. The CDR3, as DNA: TGTGCCAGCTCACGTGGGCAGGGAAACTACGAGCAGTACTTC. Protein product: CASSRGQGNYEQYF.

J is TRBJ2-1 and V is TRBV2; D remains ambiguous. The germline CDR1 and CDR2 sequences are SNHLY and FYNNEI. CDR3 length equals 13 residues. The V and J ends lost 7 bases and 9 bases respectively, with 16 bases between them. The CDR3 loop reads CASTSPVLSEQFF. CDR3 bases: TGTGCCAGCACGTCCCCGGTTTTGAGTGAGCAGTTCTTC.

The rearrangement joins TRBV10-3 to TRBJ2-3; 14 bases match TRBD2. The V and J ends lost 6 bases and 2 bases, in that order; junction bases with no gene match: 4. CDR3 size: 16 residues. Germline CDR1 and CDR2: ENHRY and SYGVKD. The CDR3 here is CAIRGTSGGTTDTQYF. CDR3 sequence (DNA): TGTGCCATCAGAGGGACTAGCGGGGGAACCACAGATACGCAGTATTTT.

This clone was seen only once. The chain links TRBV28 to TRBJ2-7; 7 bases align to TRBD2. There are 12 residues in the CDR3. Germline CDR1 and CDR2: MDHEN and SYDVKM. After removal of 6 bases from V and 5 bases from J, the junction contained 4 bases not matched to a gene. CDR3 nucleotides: TGTGCCAGCAGCGGCGGGAGAGACGAGCAGTACTTC. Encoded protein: CASSGGRDEQYF.

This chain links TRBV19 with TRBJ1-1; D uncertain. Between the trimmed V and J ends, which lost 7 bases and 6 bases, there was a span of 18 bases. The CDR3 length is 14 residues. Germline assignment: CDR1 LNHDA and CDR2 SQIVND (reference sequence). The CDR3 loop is CASTWAGSSSEAFF. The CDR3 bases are TGTGCCAGTACTTGGGCGGGGTCTAGCTCTGAAGCTTTCTTT.

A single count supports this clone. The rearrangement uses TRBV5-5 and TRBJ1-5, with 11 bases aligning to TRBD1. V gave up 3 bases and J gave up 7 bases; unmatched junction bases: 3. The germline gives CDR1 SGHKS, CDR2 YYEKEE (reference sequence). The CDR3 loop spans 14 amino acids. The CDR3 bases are TGTGCCAGCAGCTCGGGACAGGGGGACCAGCCCCAGCATTTT. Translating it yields CASSSGQGDQPQHF.

CDR3 region: CASSFYQGEAFF. The CDR3 coding sequence is TGTGCCAGCAGTTTTTATCAGGGGGAAGCTTTCTTT. The V gene is TRBV28, the J gene TRBJ1-1; a weak D match, TRBD1 (6 bases). The CDR3 is 12 residues long. Trimming took 3 bases from V and 8 from J, leaving 10 bases between them. Germline assignment: CDR1 MDHEN and CDR2 SYDVKM.

As DNA, the CDR3 is TGTGCCAGCTCACCGGGACAGGGTTATCAGCCCCAGCATTTT. As protein: CASSPGQGYQPQHF. V usage is TRBV18 and J usage is TRBJ1-5; 9 bases agree with TRBD1. J was trimmed by 5 bases and V by 3 bases; bases with no gene match: 2. The CDR3 covers 14 residues. The germline V gene encodes CDR1 KGHSH and CDR2 LQKENI.

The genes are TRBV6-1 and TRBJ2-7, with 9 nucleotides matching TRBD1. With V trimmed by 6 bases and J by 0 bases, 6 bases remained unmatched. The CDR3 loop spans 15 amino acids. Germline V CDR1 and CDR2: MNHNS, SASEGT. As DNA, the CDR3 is TGTGCCAGCAGATTAGACAGGGGGAGCTCCTACGAGCAGTACTTC. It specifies CASRLDRGSSYEQYF.

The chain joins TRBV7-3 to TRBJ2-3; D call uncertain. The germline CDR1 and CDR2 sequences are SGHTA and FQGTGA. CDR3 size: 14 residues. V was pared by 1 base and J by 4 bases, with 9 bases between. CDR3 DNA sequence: TGTGCCAGCAGCTTAAGAGGAAGGTCAGATACGCAGTATTTT. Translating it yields CASSLRGRSDTQYF.

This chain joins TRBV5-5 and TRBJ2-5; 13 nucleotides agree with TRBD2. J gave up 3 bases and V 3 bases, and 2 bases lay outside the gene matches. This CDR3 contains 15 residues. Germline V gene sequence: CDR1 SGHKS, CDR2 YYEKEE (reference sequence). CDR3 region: CASSYGLAGEETQYF. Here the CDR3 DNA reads TGTGCCAGCAGCTATGGACTAGCGGGAGAAGAGACCCAGTACTTC.

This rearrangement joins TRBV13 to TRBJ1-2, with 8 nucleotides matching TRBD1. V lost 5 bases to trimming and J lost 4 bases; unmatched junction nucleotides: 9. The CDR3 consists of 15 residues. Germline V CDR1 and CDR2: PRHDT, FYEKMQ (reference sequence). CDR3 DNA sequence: TGTGCCAGCAGCACAAGGACAGGGAGCAGCTATGGCTACACCTTC. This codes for CASSTRTGSSYGYTF.

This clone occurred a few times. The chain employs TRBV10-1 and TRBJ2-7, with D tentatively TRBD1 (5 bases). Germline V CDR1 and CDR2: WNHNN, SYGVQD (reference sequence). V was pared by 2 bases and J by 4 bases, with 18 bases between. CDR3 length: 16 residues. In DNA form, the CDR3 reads TGCGCCAGCAGTGAGACGCGTGGGCAGGGAATTTACGAGCAGTACTTC. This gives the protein CASSETRGQGIYEQYF.

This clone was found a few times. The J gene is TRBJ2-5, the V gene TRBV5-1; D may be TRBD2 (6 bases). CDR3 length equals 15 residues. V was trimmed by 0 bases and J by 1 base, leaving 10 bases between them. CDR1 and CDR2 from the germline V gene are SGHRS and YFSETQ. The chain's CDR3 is CASSLDAGTQETQYF. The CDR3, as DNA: TGCGCCAGCAGCTTGGATGCGGGGACCCAAGAGACCCAGTACTTC.

Written as DNA, the CDR3 is TGTGCCAGCACCCCGGGGAGCGGGAGCCCGCGTGAGCAGTACTTC. It is translated as CASTPGSGSPREQYF. The chain uses TRBV25-1 and TRBJ2-7; 8 positions match TRBD2. The CDR3 is made up of 15 amino acids. CDR1 and CDR2 from the germline V gene are MGHDK and SYGVNS. The ends lost 7 bases at V and 7 bases at J; junction bases unmatched: 15.

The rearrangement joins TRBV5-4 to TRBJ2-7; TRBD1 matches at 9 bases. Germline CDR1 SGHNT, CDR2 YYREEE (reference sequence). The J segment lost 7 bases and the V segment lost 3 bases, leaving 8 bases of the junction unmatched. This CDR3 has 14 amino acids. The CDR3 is CASSSGTGLGEQYF. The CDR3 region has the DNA TGTGCCAGCAGCTCCGGGACAGGGCTAGGGGAGCAGTACTTC.

CDR3 sequence: CASSPSRGGTYEQYF. CDR3 in DNA: TGTGCCAGCAGCCCCTCCCGAGGCGGCACCTACGAGCAGTACTTC. J is TRBJ2-7 and V is TRBV11-1, with D unclear. There are 15 residues in the CDR3. V was pared by 5 bases and J by 2 bases, with 16 bases between. From germline, CDR1 is SGHAT and CDR2 FQDESV (reference sequence). Using reference TRBV11-1 and TRBJ2-7 for the parts outside the CDR3, the full variable domain is EAEVAQSPRYKITEKSQAVAFWCDPISGHATLYWYRQILGQGPELLVQFQDESVVDDSQLPKDRFSAERLKGVDSTLKIQPAELGDSAMYLCASSPSRGGTYEQYFGPGTRLTVT.